The rows below give T cell receptor beta chains drawn from one sample of a study of blood T cell repertoires in COVID-19. The data were produced by immunoSEQ multiplex PCR, yet TCRdb's version contains in-frame clones alone and is incomplete. The table includes roughly 440,000 clones, approximately 90% detected once. Sequencing input: peripheral blood. The receptors here all came from a woman aged 45-59 years with COVID-19, enrolled during active disease. Both conserved end residues are part of each CDR3. The D gene is left open where the match is weak. Clone size is not always given. Where it is, it says once, few, many or a class for expanded clones.

d_call clone_size j_call v_call cdr3_nt cdr3_aa
. . TRBJ1-5 TRBV12-3/TRBV12-4 TGTGCCAGCAGTTCCCAAAATCAGCCCCAGCATTTT CASSSQNQPQHF
. . TRBJ2-5 TRBV19 TGTGCCAGTCAAAGGACAGAAAAAGAGACCCAGTACTTC CASQRTEKETQYF
TRBD1 few TRBJ1-5 TRBV19 TGTGCCAGTAGTCCGGCGGGTATGACAGGGCTAAGGCAGCCCCAGCATTTT CASSPAGMTGLRQPQHF
TRBD1 once TRBJ1-3 TRBV2 TGTGCCAGCAGGGGGACAGGGGCTGGAAACACCATATATTTT CASRGTGAGNTIYF
. . TRBJ2-7 TRBV5-6 TGTGCCAGCAGCGAGCTACAGGGTCGGGAGCAGTACTTC CASSELQGREQYF
TRBD2 . TRBJ2-2 TRBV7-6 TGTGCCAGCAGCTTGCCCGGGAGCGGGGCGAACACCGGGGAGCTGTTTTTT CASSLPGSGANTGELFF
. . TRBJ1-2 TRBV30 TGTGCCTGGAGTAATGGACAGCCCCCTAACTATGGCTACACCTTC CAWSNGQPPNYGYTF
. . TRBJ1-1 TRBV29-1 TGCAGCGTTGAAAGGGGCCAGAACACTGAAGCTTTCTTT CSVERGQNTEAFF
TRBD1 . TRBJ1-2 TRBV5-4 TGTGCCAGCAGCTTTTATCTGGACAGGTCCCTTTACACCTTC CASSFYLDRSLYTF
TRBD1 . TRBJ1-2 TRBV28 TGTGCCAGCAGTTTAACAGGGGGCGTAAGAAAGGGCTACACCTTC CASSLTGGVRKGYTF
TRBD1 once TRBJ1-4 TRBV14 TGTGCCAGCAGCACAACGACAGGGGGAAAACTGTTTTTT CASSTTTGGKLFF
TRBD1 few TRBJ1-4 TRBV2 TGTGCCAGCAACCGGGCAGGGGGCCTAGAAACAAATGAAAAACTGTTTTTT CASNRAGGLETNEKLFF
. . TRBJ1-2 TRBV29-1 TGCAGCGTTGGGGTAGGGAGAGGCGGCTACACCTTC CSVGVGRGGYTF
. few TRBJ1-2 TRBV5-4 TGTGCCAGCAGCGCCAGGACAGAAACGTTCTATGGCTACACCTTC CASSARTETFYGYTF
. once TRBJ1-6 TRBV4-1 TGCGCCAGCAGAGGGGTCCAGGTCGGCGGTTCACCCCTCCACTTT CASRGVQVGGSPLHF
. . TRBJ2-7 TRBV27 TGTGCCAGCAGTAACCAGGGTGGGATAGAAGAGCAGTACTTC CASSNQGGIEEQYF
TRBD1 . TRBJ2-5 TRBV25-1 TGTGCCAGCAGCCAACAGGGGCTGGAGACCCAGTACTTC CASSQQGLETQYF
. . TRBJ1-2 TRBV19 TGTGCCAGTAGTGCATCCCGATCAATAATAGATGGCTACACCTTC CASSASRSIIDGYTF
. few TRBJ1-6 TRBV12-5 TGTGCTAGTGGTTTGGTAGGGGGGGGTTCACCCCTCCACTTT CASGLVGGGSPLHF
. . TRBJ2-7 TRBV6-6 TGTGCCAGCAGTTCTACAGGCGAGCAGTACTTC CASSSTGEQYF
. . TRBJ1-5 TRBV24-1 TGTGCCACCAGTGCCCCAACCGACTATCAGCCCCAGCATTTT CATSAPTDYQPQHF
. . TRBJ2-7 TRBV23-1 TGCGCCAGCAGGACACGGACATCTTACGAGCAGTACTTC CASRTRTSYEQYF
TRBD2 . TRBJ2-1 TRBV2 TGTGCCAGCACCCAAGGGGCGGGGGGAAACTACAATGAGCAGTTCTTC CASTQGAGGNYNEQFF
. . TRBJ1-2 TRBV2 TGTGCCAGCAGTGCGGGACACGCCTATGGCTACACCTTC CASSAGHAYGYTF
. . TRBJ2-7 TRBV29-1 TGCAGCGTTGTTGTGGGCAACTCCTACGAGCAGTACTTC CSVVVGNSYEQYF
. . TRBJ2-7 TRBV5-1 TGCGCCAGCAGCCCCATGGGACTCTACGAGCAGTACTTC CASSPMGLYEQYF
. . TRBJ1-5 TRBV15 TGTGCCACCAGCAGAGATCAAAATCAGCCCCAGCATTTT CATSRDQNQPQHF
. . TRBJ2-3 TRBV6-5 TGTGCCAGCAGTTACTCCCCTTTCACAGATACGCAGTATTTT CASSYSPFTDTQYF
. . TRBJ1-2 TRBV12-3/TRBV12-4 TGTGCCAGCAGTTTTTTGGGAGACTATGGCTACACCTTC CASSFLGDYGYTF
. few TRBJ1-3 TRBV11-3 TGTGCCAGCAGCTTAGTTGGGCTTGGAAACACCATATATTTT CASSLVGLGNTIYF
. . TRBJ2-5 TRBV27 TGTGCCAGCAGTTTATCGACGGGTCGGGAGACCCAGTACTTC CASSLSTGRETQYF
. few TRBJ1-2 TRBV3-1/TRBV3-2 TGTGCCAGCAGCCAAGGCGGTGGCTACACCTTC CASSQGGGYTF
TRBD1 once TRBJ1-2 TRBV18 TGTGCCAGCTCACCGGGGGCGACAGGGACCAGCTCGGGGGGCTACACCTTC CASSPGATGTSSGGYTF
. . TRBJ1-2 TRBV27 TGTGCCAGCAGTTTAATGGGGAGGGAAGGCTACACCTTC CASSLMGREGYTF